The T cell receptor (beta chain) described here comes from a study of OX40 agonist ivuxolimab in advanced cancers. At the level of the study: Prior checkpoint blockade (anti-PD-1, anti-PD-L1 or anti-CTLA-4) was permitted; 40% had it. General study findings and limits: The work left the antigen specificity of expanded peripheral T cells undetermined. Partial responders dosed at 0.1-3.0 mg/kg displayed clonal expansion ranking among the lowest. Some of the nonresponding patients also showed low levels of normalized T-cell clonal expansion.

Remarks on this clone: Its matching antigen is unknown.

This table comes from immunoSEQ multiplex PCR, and its TCRdb copy is limited to in-frame clones, with some not included. The sample lists 99,000 or so clones, approximately 93% occurring once. Trimming took 0 bases from V and 3 from J; bases not matched to a gene: 12. The CDR3 length is 19 residues. The germline CDR1 and CDR2 sequences are SGHKS and YYEKEE (reference sequence). Sequences were derived from CD4+ or CD8+ T cells sorted from blood, sampled in a trial of the OX40 agonist ivuxolimab. This chain joins TRBV5-5 and TRBJ2-7; the match to TRBD2 covers 13 bases. The sequence was obtained from an adult with an advanced solid tumor such as melanoma, head and neck, liver or kidney cancer. CDR3 sequence reads: CASSLGGLAGRSPVYEQYF. CDR3 nucleotides: TGTGCCAGCAGCTTGGGGGGACTAGCGGGACGGAGTCCGGTCTACGAGCAGTACTTC.